Listed here are 19 T cell receptor beta chains from one sample, sequenced in a study of cytomegalovirus exposure and HLA in healthy donors. Use of 60 Vbeta and 13 Jbeta primers characterized the PCR. Method: immunoSEQ multiplex PCR; TCRdb's copy keeps in-frame clones and lacks some. The sample lists 130,000 or so clones; more than 60% were seen once. The sequencing sample was made of PBMCs. All receptors come from a middle-aged woman in good health and CMV-seropositive.

V usage is TRBV7-8 and J usage is TRBJ2-3; D unresolved. CDR1 SGHVS and CDR2 FQNEAQ come from the germline V gene. Trimming pared 0 bases from V and 4 bases from J, leaving 8 bases between. There are 14 residues in the CDR3. CDR3 coding DNA: TGTGCCAGCAGCTTAGCCCCTCGTCCAGATACGCAGTATTTT. As protein: CASSLAPRPDTQYF.

Only one count was recorded for this clone. The genes are TRBV5-1 and TRBJ2-7; D is uncertain. The CDR3 length is 12 residues. V was shortened by 1 base and J by 3 bases, with 5 bases between the two germline ends. CDR1 SGHRS and CDR2 YFSETQ come from the germline V gene. The CDR3 DNA reads as TGCGCCAGCAGCTTGAATCGCTACGAGCAGTACTTC. Its protein is CASSLNRYEQYF. The whole variable domain, filled in from reference TRBV5-1 and TRBJ2-7, reads KAGVTQTPRYLIKTRGQQVTLSCSPISGHRSVSWYQQTPGQGLQFLFEYFSETQRNKGNFPGRFSGRQFSNSRSEMNVSTLELGDSALYLCASSLNRYEQYFGPGTRLTVT.

The rearrangement uses TRBV11-1 and TRBJ1-2; 8 bases are a match to TRBD1. Per germline, CDR1 SGHAT and CDR2 FQDESV (reference sequence). V gave up 5 bases and J gave up 4 bases; unmatched junction bases: 18. CDR3 length: 18 residues. The CDR3 protein is CASSPPGTGPARGYGYTF. Written as DNA, the CDR3 is TGTGCCAGCAGCCCACCAGGGACAGGCCCGGCCAGGGGCTATGGCTACACCTTC. Based on the CDR3 plus reference TRBV11-1 and TRBJ1-2, the full variable domain is EAEVAQSPRYKITEKSQAVAFWCDPISGHATLYWYRQILGQGPELLVQFQDESVVDDSQLPKDRFSAERLKGVDSTLKIQPAELGDSAMYLCASSPPGTGPARGYGYTFGSGTRLTVV.

Details on this clone: The sample contains more than one DNA sequence encoding this CDR3. The chain links TRBV5-1 to TRBJ2-7, with 7 bases lining up with TRBD1. The CDR3 runs to 12 residues. V lost 3 bases to trimming and J lost 4 bases; unmatched junction nucleotides: 1. Germline V gene sequence: CDR1 SGHRS, CDR2 YFSETQ. The CDR3 DNA is TGCGCCAGCAGCTCACAGGGGTACGAGCAGTACTTC. Its translation is CASSSQGYEQYF.

The sample holds one count of this clone. The V and J genes are TRBV4-3 and TRBJ2-1, with D possibly being TRBD1 (5 bases). The CDR3 is 16 residues long. From germline, CDR1 is LGHNA and CDR2 YSLEER. V was shortened by 4 bases and J by 2 bases, with 15 bases between the two germline ends. As DNA, the CDR3 is TGCGCCAGCAGCCCCGGACACAGAACTACCTACAATGAGCAGTTCTTC. This sequence encodes CASSPGHRTTYNEQFF.

The gene calls are TRBV5-1 and TRBJ2-6, with a possible D match to TRBD1 (5 bases). This CDR3 is 16 amino acids long. Looked up from germline, CDR1 is SGHRS and CDR2 is YFSETQ. The V and J ends lost 4 bases and 0 bases respectively, with 11 bases between them. CDR3 protein: CASSRQQVSGANVLTF. The CDR3 DNA sequence: TGCGCCAGCAGCCGCCAACAGGTCTCTGGGGCCAACGTCCTGACTTTC.

The chain employs TRBV6-5 and TRBJ1-2, with 9 bases aligning to TRBD1. Germline lookup yields CDR1 MNHEY and CDR2 SVGAGI. J lost 6 bases, V lost 5 bases, and 4 bases had no gene match. The CDR3 contains 13 residues. CDR3 sequence: CASSRQGGDGYTF. DNA for the CDR3: TGTGCCAGCAGTCGACAGGGGGGAGATGGCTACACCTTC.

This chain connects TRBV6-1 to TRBJ2-7; weak D call: TRBD1 (6 bases). Looked up from germline, CDR1 is MNHNS and CDR2 is SASEGT. With 5 bases removed from V and 4 bases from J, the gap between germline ends came to 18 bases. This CDR3 is 15 amino acids long. CDR3 nucleotides: TGTGCCAGCAGTCCGATATCGGGACACTTATACGAGCAGTACTTC. Encoded protein: CASSPISGHLYEQYF.

This clone was seen only a few times. The chain is built from TRBV7-2 and TRBJ1-1; perhaps TRBD1 as D (5 bases). This CDR3 comprises 18 residues. Trimming left V 2 bases short and J 0 bases short, with 19 bases between. CDR1 and CDR2 (germline): SGHTA, FQGNSA. CDR3 residues: CASSLSVRGSSMNTEAFF. In DNA form, the CDR3 reads TGTGCCAGCAGCTTAAGTGTGCGGGGGTCCTCCATGAACACTGAAGCTTTCTTT.

This sequence joins TRBV5-4 and TRBJ1-1, with D uncertain. This CDR3 has 15 residues. CDR1 is SGHNT, CDR2 YYREEE, per germline (reference sequence). V lost 1 base to trimming and J lost 1 base, with 11 bases between them. CDR3 coding DNA: TGTGCCAGCAGCTTGAGTCTTCTACGGAACACTGAAGCTTTCTTT. It translates to CASSLSLLRNTEAFF.

This chain joins TRBV28 and TRBJ2-1; a possible D gene is TRBD2 (6 bases). The CDR3 has 15 residues. CDR1 is MDHEN, CDR2 SYDVKM, per germline. With 8 bases removed from V and 0 bases from J, the gap between germline ends came to 14 bases. This CDR3 reads CASQEEGSSYNEQFF. CDR3 DNA sequence: TGTGCCAGCCAAGAGGAGGGTAGCTCCTACAATGAGCAGTTCTTC. The full variable domain, in which reference TRBV28 and TRBJ2-1 provide the parts outside the CDR3, is DVKVTQSSRYLVKRTGEKVFLECVQDMDHENMFWYRQDPGLGLRLIYFSYDVKMKEKGDIPEGYSVSREKKERFSLILESASTNQTSMYLCASQEEGSSYNEQFFGPGTRLTVL.

This clone has just one count. The chain has TRBV5-1 and TRBJ2-5; TRBD2 matches 7 bases. This CDR3 has 14 residues. The germline CDR1 and CDR2 sequences are SGHRS and YFSETQ. V lost 4 bases, J lost 2 bases, and 5 bases stayed unmatched. The CDR3 DNA follows: TGCGCCAGCAGCCCTAGCGGAGCTCAAGAGACCCAGTACTTC. Its translation: CASSPSGAQETQYF.

This clone was observed a single time. DNA for the CDR3: TGCGCCAGCAGCGAACAGGGTGGGGGCAATGAAAAACTGTTTTTT. The encoded protein is CASSEQGGGNEKLFF. The rearrangement uses TRBV5-1 and TRBJ1-4; perhaps TRBD1 as D (6 bases). CDR1 is SGHRS and CDR2 is YFSETQ in the germline V gene. This CDR3 has 15 amino acids. V dropped 4 bases and J dropped 5 bases, with 15 bases sitting between them. The variable domain in full, completed from reference TRBV5-1 and TRBJ1-4, reads KAGVTQTPRYLIKTRGQQVTLSCSPISGHRSVSWYQQTPGQGLQFLFEYFSETQRNKGNFPGRFSGRQFSNSRSEMNVSTLELGDSALYLCASSEQGGGNEKLFFGSGTQLSVL.

About this clone: Germline is not matched at one junction end, which may reflect a read error. This chain connects TRBV7-9 to TRBJ2-3; 8 positions agree with TRBD2. Germline V gene lookup returns CDR1 SEHNR and CDR2 FQNEAQ (reference sequence). The CDR3 runs 17 residues. The CDR3 DNA reads TGTTCCAGCAGCTCTGGGGCGGGGGGCATAAGGGCAGATACGCAGTATTTT. Translation gives CSSSSGAGGIRADTQYF.

The chain recombines TRBV19 with TRBJ2-4, with a possible D match to TRBD1 (6 bases). This CDR3 is built from 14 residues. Trimming cost V 3 bases and J 9 bases, with 15 bases left between them. Looked up from germline, CDR1 is LNHDA and CDR2 is SQIVND (reference sequence). Written as DNA, the CDR3 is TGTGCCAGTAGTATCTACAGGGCCCAGGGCATTCAGTACTTC. Protein: CASSIYRAQGIQYF.

The gene calls are TRBV7-8 and TRBJ1-1, with D unclear. V gave up 6 bases and J gave up 5 bases, with 13 bases separating them. The CDR3 has 13 residues. Germline loops: CDR1 SGHVS, CDR2 FQNEAQ. The CDR3 is CASRFGVQTEAFF. The CDR3 region has the DNA TGTGCCAGCAGATTCGGGGTACAGACTGAAGCTTTCTTT.

The chain combines TRBV9 with TRBJ1-3; D may be TRBD1 (6 bases). The CDR3 is 15 amino acids. Germline V gene sequence: CDR1 SGDLS, CDR2 YYNGEE. V shed 3 bases and J shed 0 bases, with 10 bases lying between them. Here the CDR3 reads CASSAGTHSGNTIYF. The CDR3, as DNA: TGTGCCAGCAGCGCCGGGACACACTCTGGAAACACCATATATTTT.

This rearrangement joins TRBV7-2 to TRBJ2-7; a possible D gene is TRBD1 (6 bases). Trimming took 5 bases from V and 4 from J, leaving 12 bases between them. The CDR3 loop spans 13 amino acids. The V gene's germline CDR1 is SGHTA and CDR2 FQGNSA. CDR3 loop: CASSHLQGYEQYF. CDR3 nucleotide sequence: TGTGCCAGCAGCCATCTTCAGGGGTACGAGCAGTACTTC.

The DNA for the CDR3 is TGTGCCAGCCAGAGGACTAGCGGGCTGGCCTACGAGCAGTACTTC. This codes for CASQRTSGLAYEQYF. The chain recombines TRBV14 with TRBJ2-7; 11 bases are a match to TRBD2. The CDR3 runs to 15 residues. CDR1 and CDR2 from the germline V gene are SGHDN and FVKESK. J gave up 2 bases and V 8 bases, and 8 bases lay outside the gene matches.